The clone carrying this T cell receptor beta chain came up a few times. Its specificity is unknown. This sample was taken from a study of blood T cells in healthy people across ages. Findings and caveats of the study: A roughly linear age-dependent decrease characterized TCR beta diversity per million T cells. Correlation between TCR beta diversity and naive T cell percentage was strong.

Together with a sample-barcoded 5' primer, a J-beta primer mix was included in a second PCR lasting about 7 to 11 cycles. One entry per CDR3 protein, called by TCRdb with MiXCR from the 5' RACE reads. The sample consists of fewer than 1,000,000 distinct CDR3 sequences, around 42% of them appearing once. Germline-derived CDR1 and CDR2 are SQVTM and ANQGSEA. The CDR3 runs to 17 residues. J gave up 2 bases and V 7 bases, and 12 bases lay outside the gene matches. J is TRBJ2-3 and V is TRBV29-1; 13 bases fit TRBD2. The sequencing sample was made of blood. This TCR was recovered from a man in his 60s in good health. Here the CDR3 reads CSAGPFGLAGDTDTQYF. CDR3 DNA: TGCAGCGCTGGCCCGTTCGGACTAGCGGGGGACACAGATACGCAGTATTTT.